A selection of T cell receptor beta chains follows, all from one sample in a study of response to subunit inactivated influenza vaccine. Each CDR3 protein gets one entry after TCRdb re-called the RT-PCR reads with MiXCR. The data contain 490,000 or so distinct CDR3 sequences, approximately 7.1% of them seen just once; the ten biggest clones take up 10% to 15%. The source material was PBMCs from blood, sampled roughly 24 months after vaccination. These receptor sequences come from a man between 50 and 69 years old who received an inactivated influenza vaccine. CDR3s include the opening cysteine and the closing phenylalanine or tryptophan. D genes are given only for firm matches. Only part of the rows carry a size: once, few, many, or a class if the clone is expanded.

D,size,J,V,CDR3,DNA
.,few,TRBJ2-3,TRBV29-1,CSGSGPSTDTQYF,TGCAGCGGTTCCGGTCCAAGCACAGATACGCAGTATTTT
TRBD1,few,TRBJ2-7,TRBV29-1,CSGGTGHYEQYF,TGCAGCGGGGGGACAGGCCACTACGAGCAGTACTTC
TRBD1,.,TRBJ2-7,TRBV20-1,CSAENRGTYEQYF,TGCAGTGCTGAAAACAGGGGGACCTACGAGCAGTACTTC
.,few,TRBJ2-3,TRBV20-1,CSASDEGGFTDTQYF,TGCAGTGCCTCAGACGAGGGGGGATTCACAGATACGCAGTATTTT
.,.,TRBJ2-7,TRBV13,CASSFWASSYEQYF,TGTGCCAGCAGCTTCTGGGCTTCCTCCTACGAGCAGTACTTC
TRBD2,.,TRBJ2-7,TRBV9,CASSVEAGGPYEQYF,TGTGCCAGCAGCGTAGAGGCGGGAGGGCCATACGAGCAGTACTTC
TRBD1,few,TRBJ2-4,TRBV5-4,CASSSGTGDRAIQYF,TGTGCCAGCAGCTCCGGGACAGGGGATAGGGCCATTCAGTACTTC
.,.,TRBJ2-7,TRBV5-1,CASSSTGREISF,TGCGCCAGCAGCTCGACGGGCCGGGAAATAAGCTTC
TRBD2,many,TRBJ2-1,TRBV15,CATSSSGGPYNEQFF,TGTGCCACCAGCAGTAGCGGGGGGCCGTACAATGAGCAGTTCTTC
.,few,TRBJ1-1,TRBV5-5,CAMGPRGITEAFF,TGTGCCATGGGCCCCCGGGGGATCACTGAAGCTTTCTTT
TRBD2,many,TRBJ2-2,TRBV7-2,CASTRLASGGELFF,TGTGCCAGCACCCGACTAGCTTCCGGCGGGGAGCTGTTTTTT
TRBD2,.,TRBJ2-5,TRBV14,CASSQVGLAKQETQYF,TGTGCCAGCAGCCAAGTGGGACTAGCGAAACAAGAGACCCAGTACTTC
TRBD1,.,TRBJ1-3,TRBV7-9,CASSLVGGTGNTIYF,TGTGCCAGCAGCTTAGTAGGGGGCACTGGAAACACCATATATTTT
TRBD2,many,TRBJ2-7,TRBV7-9,CASSRRGEGEQYF,TGTGCCAGCAGCCGACGAGGGGAGGGCGAGCAGTACTTC
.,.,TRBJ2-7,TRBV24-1,CATSDPGRGQQEQYF,TGTGCCACCAGTGATCCCGGCAGGGGACAACAAGAGCAGTACTTC
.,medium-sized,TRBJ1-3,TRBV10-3,CAISESSSGNTIYF,TGTGCCATCAGTGAAAGCAGCTCTGGAAACACCATATATTTT
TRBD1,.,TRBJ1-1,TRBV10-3,CAIKGTEMNTEAFF,TGTGCCATCAAGGGGACAGAAATGAACACTGAAGCTTTCTTT
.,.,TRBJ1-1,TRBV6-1,CASTRDRADDTEAFF,TGTGCCAGCACTAGAGATAGGGCGGATGACACTGAAGCTTTCTTT
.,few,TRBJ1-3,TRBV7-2,CASSPTGIGYTIYF,TGTGCCAGCAGCCCTACAGGGATCGGGTACACCATATATTTT
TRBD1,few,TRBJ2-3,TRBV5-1,CASSSGTATDTQYF,TGCGCCAGCAGTTCCGGGACAGCCACAGATACGCAGTATTTT
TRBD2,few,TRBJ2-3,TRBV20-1,CSATSGRANTQYF,TGCAGTGCTACTAGCGGGAGGGCAAATACGCAGTATTTT
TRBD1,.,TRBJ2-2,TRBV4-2,CASSQTLGTGVGRELFF,TGTGCCAGCAGCCAAACCCTGGGGACAGGGGTGGGCCGGGAGCTGTTTTTT
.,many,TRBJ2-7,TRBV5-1,CASSLADRRYEQYF,TGCGCCAGCAGCTTGGCTGACAGGAGATACGAGCAGTACTTC
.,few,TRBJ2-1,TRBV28,CASSYGRNEGGEQFF,TGTGCCAGCAGTTATGGGAGGAATGAAGGGGGTGAGCAGTTCTTC
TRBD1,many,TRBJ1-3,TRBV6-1,CASSIGTDSGNTIYF,TGTGCCAGCAGTATCGGGACAGACTCTGGAAACACCATATATTTT
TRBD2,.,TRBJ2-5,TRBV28,CASSLFTGTSGMEQETQYF,TGTGCCAGCAGTTTGTTTACCGGGACTAGCGGGATGGAGCAAGAGACCCAGTACTTC
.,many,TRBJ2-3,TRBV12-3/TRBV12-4,CASSFGAQYF,TGTGCCAGCAGTTTTGGGGCGCAGTATTTT
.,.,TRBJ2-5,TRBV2,CARGGETQYF,TGTGCCAGGGGTGGAGAGACCCAGTACTTC
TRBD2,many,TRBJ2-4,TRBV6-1,CASSLAGPPNIQYF,TGTGCCAGCAGCCTAGCGGGACCCCCAAACATTCAGTACTTC
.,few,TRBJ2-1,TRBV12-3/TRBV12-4,CASSFAGAAHNEQFF,TGTGCCAGCAGTTTCGCAGGGGCAGCCCACAATGAGCAGTTCTTC
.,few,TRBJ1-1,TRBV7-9,CASSLNRGFTEAFF,TGTGCCAGCAGCTTAAATAGGGGTTTTACTGAAGCTTTCTTT
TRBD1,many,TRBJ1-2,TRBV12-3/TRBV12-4,CASSPPTGTNYGYTF,TGTGCCAGCAGTCCCCCGACAGGGACTAACTATGGCTACACCTTC
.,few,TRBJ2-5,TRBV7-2,CASSLAQATRETQYF,TGTGCCAGCAGCTTAGCGCAGGCTACCAGGGAGACCCAGTACTTC
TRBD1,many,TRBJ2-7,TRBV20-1,CSATGQGRGIETYEQYF,TGCAGTGCTACGGGACAGGGCAGGGGGATTGAGACCTACGAGCAGTACTTC
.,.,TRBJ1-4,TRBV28,CASSLGHGQGFREKLFF,TGTGCCAGCAGTTTAGGGCACGGGCAGGGGTTTCGAGAAAAACTGTTTTTT
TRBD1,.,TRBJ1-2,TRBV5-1,CASSLVGTGTNYGYTF,TGCGCCAGCAGCTTGGTCGGGACAGGGACGAACTATGGCTACACCTTC
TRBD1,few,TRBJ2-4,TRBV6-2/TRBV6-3,CASRTPPGTGGWSIQYF,TGTGCCAGCAGAACCCCTCCCGGGACAGGGGGTTGGAGCATTCAGTACTTC
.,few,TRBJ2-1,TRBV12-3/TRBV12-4,CASRTYIRGVRLTYNEQFF,TGTGCCAGCCGAACTTACATCAGAGGGGTAAGGCTGACCTACAATGAGCAGTTCTTC
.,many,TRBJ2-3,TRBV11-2,CASSLGEGRWTDTQYF,TGTGCCAGCAGCTTAGGAGAAGGCCGGTGGACAGATACGCAGTATTTT
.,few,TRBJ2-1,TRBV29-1,CSVWGLDFFLDEQFF,TGCAGCGTTTGGGGACTGGATTTTTTTTTAGATGAGCAGTTCTTC
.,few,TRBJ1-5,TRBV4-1,CASSQGEGAPSQPQHF,TGCGCCAGCAGCCAAGGAGAAGGGGCTCCGAGTCAGCCCCAGCATTTT
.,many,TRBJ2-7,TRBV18,CASSPGTDYEQYF,TGTGCCAGCAGCCCAGGGACGGACTACGAGCAGTACTTC
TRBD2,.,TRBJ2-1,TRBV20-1,CSAMGLAGGREQFF,TGCAGTGCTATGGGACTAGCGGGGGGCAGGGAGCAGTTCTTC
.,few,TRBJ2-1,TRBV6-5,CASSYNRIISGNEQFF,TGTGCCAGCAGTTACAATCGTATAATTTCGGGGAATGAGCAGTTCTTC
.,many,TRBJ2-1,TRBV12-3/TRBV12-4,CASSLIGNEQFF,TGTGCCAGCAGTTTGATAGGAAATGAGCAGTTCTTC
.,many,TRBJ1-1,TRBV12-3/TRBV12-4,CASSKPGLEAFF,TGTGCCAGCAGTAAACCGGGACTTGAAGCTTTCTTT